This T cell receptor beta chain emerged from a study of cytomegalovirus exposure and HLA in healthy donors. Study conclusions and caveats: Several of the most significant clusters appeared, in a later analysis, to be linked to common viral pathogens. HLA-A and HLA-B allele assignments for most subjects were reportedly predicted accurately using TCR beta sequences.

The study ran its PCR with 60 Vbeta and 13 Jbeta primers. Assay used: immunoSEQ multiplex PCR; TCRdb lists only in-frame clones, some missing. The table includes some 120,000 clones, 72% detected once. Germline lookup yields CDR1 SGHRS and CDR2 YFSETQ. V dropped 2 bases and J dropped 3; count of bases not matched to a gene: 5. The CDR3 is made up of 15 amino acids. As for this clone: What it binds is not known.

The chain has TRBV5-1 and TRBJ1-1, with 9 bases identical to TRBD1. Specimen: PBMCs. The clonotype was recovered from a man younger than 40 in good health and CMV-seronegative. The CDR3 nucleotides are TGCGCCAGCAGCTTAACACAGGGGGCGGACACTGAAGCTTTCTTT. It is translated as CASSLTQGADTEAFF.